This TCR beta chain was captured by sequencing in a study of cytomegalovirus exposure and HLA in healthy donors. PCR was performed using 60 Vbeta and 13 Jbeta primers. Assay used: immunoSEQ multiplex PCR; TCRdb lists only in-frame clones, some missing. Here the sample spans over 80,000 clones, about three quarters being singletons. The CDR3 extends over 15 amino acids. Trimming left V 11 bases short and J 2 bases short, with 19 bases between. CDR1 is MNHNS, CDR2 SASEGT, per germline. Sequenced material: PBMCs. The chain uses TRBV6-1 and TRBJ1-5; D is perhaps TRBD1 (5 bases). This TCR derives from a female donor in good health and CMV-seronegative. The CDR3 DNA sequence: TGTGCCGGGACGGCCGACTGGGGGGGCAATCAGCCCCAGCATTTT. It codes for CAGTADWGGNQPQHF.